Listed below are T cell receptor beta chains from one sample, sequenced in a study of blood T cell repertoires in COVID-19. The protocol was immunoSEQ multiplex PCR, while the TCRdb copy is restricted to in-frame clones and leaves out a portion. The profile covers approximately 150,000 clones, with approximately 87% appearing a single time and more than 6.5% taken by the ten largest. Material: peripheral blood. The receptor set was obtained from a woman in her 50s with active or convalescent COVID-19. CDR3s leave out the opening cysteine and the closing phenylalanine or tryptophan.

j_gene	v_gene	CDR3aa
TRBJ2-7	TRBV4-3	ASSPEVGGRYEQY
TRBJ2-5	TRBV18	ASSPQGTAQETQY
TRBJ1-2	TRBV27	ASSTRTAPGGYT
TRBJ2-1	TRBV7-6	ASSLGLAFYNEQF
TRBJ1-2	TRBV4-2	ASSQAEGTALNYGYT
TRBJ2-3	TRBV30	ALAGAADTQY
TRBJ1-2	TRBV30	AWTVDIWSSGYT
TRBJ2-7	TRBV7-9	ASSLVPGQGANEQY
TRBJ2-7	TRBV11-2	ASSRGGASPYEQY
TRBJ2-7	TRBV6-2/TRBV6-3	ASSQRGTSGSEQY
TRBJ1-1	TRBV4-1	ASRLTGTGGTEAF
TRBJ2-3	TRBV5-6	ASSLVGGKSTDTQY
TRBJ2-1	TRBV6-2/TRBV6-3	ASSRVGGGPMNEQF
TRBJ1-2	TRBV10-3	AIRGEGQTQVYGYT
TRBJ1-2	TRBV6-2/TRBV6-3	ASSGPGYT
TRBJ1-2	TRBV27	ASRTGNYGYT
TRBJ2-1	TRBV27	ASRGLAEQNEQF
TRBJ1-2	TRBV9	ASSAHSYGYT
TRBJ2-2	TRBV27	ASSSGGVNTGELF